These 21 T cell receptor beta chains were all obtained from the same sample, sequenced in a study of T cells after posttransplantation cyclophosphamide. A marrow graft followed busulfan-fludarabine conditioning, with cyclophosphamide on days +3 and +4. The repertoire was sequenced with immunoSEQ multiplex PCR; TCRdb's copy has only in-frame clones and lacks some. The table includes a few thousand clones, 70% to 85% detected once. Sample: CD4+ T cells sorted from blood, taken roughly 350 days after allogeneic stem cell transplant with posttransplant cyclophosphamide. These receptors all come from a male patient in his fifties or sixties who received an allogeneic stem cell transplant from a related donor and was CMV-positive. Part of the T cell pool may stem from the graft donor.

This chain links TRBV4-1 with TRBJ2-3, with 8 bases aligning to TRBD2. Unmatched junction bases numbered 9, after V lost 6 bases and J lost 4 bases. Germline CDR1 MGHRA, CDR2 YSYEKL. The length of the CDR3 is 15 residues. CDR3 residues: CASSRAGEVADTQYF. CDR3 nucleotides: TGCGCCAGCAGTAGAGCGGGAGAGGTTGCAGATACGCAGTATTTT.

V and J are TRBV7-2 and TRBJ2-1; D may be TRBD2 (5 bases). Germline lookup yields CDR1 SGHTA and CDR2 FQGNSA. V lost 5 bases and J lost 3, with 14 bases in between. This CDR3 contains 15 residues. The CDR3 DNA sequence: TGTGCCAGCAGCCCTCGAACTAGTGACTACAATGAGCAGTTCTTC. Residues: CASSPRTSDYNEQFF.

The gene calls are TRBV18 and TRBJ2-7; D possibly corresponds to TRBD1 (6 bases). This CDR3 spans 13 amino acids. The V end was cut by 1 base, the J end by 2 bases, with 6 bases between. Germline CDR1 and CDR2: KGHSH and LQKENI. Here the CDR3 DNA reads TGTGCCAGCTCACCACAGGGGGCCTACGAGCAGTACTTC. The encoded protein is CASSPQGAYEQYF.

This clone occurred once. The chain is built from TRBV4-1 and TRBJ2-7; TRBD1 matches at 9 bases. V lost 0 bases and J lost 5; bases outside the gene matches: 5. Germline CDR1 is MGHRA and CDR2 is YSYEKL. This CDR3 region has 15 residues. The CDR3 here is CASSQDRRDRDEQYF. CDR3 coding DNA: TGCGCCAGCAGCCAAGATCGCCGGGACAGGGACGAGCAGTACTTC.

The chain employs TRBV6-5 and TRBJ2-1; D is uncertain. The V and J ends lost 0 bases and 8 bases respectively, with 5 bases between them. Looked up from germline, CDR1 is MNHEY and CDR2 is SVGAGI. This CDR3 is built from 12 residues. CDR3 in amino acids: CASSYSSDEQFF. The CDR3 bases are TGTGCCAGCAGTTACTCATCAGATGAGCAGTTCTTC.

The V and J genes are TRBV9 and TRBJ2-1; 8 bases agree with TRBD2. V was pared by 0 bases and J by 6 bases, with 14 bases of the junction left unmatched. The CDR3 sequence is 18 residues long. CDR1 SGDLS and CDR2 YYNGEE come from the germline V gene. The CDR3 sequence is CASSVAGGSGRASNEQFF. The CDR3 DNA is TGTGCCAGCAGCGTAGCGGGCGGTTCCGGGAGGGCCTCCAATGAGCAGTTCTTC.

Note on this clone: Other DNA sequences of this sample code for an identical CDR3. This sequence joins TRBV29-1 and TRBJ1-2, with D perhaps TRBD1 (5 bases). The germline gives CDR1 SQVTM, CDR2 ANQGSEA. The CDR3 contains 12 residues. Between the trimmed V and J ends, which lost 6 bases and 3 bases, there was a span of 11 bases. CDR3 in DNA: TGCAGCGTAGACCAGGGTGACTATGGCTACACCTTC. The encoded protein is CSVDQGDYGYTF.

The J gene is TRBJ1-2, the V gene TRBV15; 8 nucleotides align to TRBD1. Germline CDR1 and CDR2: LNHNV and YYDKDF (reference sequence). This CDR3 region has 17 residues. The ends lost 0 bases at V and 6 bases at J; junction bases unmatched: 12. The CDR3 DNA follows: TGTGCCACCAGCAGAGATGGATCTAGGAGGACAGGGCATGGCTACACCTTC. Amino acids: CATSRDGSRRTGHGYTF.

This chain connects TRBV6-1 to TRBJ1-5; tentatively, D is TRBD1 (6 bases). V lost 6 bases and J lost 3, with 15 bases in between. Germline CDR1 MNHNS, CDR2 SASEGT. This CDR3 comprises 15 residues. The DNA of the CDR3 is TGTGCCAGCAGGACTCCACAGGGACCCAATCAGCCCCAGCATTTT. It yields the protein CASRTPQGPNQPQHF.

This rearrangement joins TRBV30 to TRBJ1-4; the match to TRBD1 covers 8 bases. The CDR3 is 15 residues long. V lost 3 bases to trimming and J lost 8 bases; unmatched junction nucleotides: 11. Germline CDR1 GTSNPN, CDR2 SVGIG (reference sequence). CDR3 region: CAWRDTGGNREKLFF. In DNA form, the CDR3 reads TGTGCCTGGAGAGACACAGGGGGTAATCGAGAAAAACTGTTTTTT.

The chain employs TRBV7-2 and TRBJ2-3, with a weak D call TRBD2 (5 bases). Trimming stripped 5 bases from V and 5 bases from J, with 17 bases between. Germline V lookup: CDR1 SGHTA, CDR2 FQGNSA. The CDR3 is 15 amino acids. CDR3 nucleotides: TGTGCCAGCAGCCTGAGACTGGGGAGCGTAGATACGCAGTATTTT. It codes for CASSLRLGSVDTQYF.

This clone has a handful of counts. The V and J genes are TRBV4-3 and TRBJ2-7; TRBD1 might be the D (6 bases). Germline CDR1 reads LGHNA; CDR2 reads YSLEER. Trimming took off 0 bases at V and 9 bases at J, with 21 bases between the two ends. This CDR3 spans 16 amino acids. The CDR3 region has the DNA TGCGCCAGCAGCCAAGATTCCCGGCAGACAAGCAGGGGGCAGTACTTC. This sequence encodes CASSQDSRQTSRGQYF.

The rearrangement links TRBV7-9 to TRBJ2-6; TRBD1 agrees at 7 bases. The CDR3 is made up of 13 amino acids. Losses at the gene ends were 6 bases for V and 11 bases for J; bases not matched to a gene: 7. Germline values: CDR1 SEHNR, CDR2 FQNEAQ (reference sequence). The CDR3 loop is CASSFQGVYVLTF. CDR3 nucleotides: TGTGCCAGCAGTTTCCAGGGGGTCTACGTCCTGACTTTC.

CDR3 residues: CASSFSSGPPYEQYF. CDR3 nucleotide sequence: TGTGCCAGCAGTTTCAGTAGCGGGCCGCCCTACGAGCAGTACTTC. The genes are TRBV27 and TRBJ2-7, with TRBD2 matching 7 bases. The germline V gene has CDR1 MNHEY and CDR2 SMNVEV (reference sequence). V dropped 3 bases and J dropped 2; count of bases not matched to a gene: 7. There are 15 residues in the CDR3.

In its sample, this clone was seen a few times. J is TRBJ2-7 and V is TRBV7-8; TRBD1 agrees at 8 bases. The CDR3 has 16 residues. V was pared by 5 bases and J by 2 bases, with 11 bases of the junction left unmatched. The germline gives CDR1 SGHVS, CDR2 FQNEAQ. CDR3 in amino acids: CASSIYPGTGTYEQYF. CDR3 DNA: TGTGCCAGCAGCATATATCCCGGGACAGGAACCTACGAGCAGTACTTC.

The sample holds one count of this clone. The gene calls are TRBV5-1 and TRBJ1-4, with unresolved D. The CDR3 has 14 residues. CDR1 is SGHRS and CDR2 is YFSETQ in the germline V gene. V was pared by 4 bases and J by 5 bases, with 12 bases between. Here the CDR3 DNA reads TGCGCCAGCAGCCCCGGGAATTACAATGAAAAACTGTTTTTT. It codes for CASSPGNYNEKLFF. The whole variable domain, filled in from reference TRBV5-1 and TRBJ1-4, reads KAGVTQTPRYLIKTRGQQVTLSCSPISGHRSVSWYQQTPGQGLQFLFEYFSETQRNKGNFPGRFSGRQFSNSRSEMNVSTLELGDSALYLCASSPGNYNEKLFFGSGTQLSVL.

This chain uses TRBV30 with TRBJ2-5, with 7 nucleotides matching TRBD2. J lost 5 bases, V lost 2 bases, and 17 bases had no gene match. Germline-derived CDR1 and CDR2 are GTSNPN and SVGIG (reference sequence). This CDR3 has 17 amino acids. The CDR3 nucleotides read TGTGCCTGGAGTATGGGTTGGGAGGGGACTAAGGGGGAGACCCAGTACTTC. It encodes CAWSMGWEGTKGETQYF. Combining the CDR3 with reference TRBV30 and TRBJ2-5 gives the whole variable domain SQTIHQWPATLVQPVGSPLSLECTVEGTSNPNLYWYRQAAGRGLQLLFYSVGIGQISSEVPQNLSASRPQDRQFILSSKKLLLSDSGFYLCAWSMGWEGTKGETQYFGPGTRLLVL.

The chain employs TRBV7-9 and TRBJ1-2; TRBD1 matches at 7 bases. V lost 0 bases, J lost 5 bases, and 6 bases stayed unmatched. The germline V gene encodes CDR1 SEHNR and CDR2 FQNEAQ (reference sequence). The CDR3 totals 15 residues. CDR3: CASSLAGGARYGYTF. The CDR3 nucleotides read TGTGCCAGCAGCTTAGCAGGGGGCGCAAGGTATGGCTACACCTTC.

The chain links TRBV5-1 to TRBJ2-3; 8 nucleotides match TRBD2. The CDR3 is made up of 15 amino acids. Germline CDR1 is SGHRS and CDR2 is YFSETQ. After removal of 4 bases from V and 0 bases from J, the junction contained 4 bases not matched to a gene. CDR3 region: CASSLSGVSTDTQYF. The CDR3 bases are TGCGCCAGCAGCCTTAGCGGGGTTAGCACAGATACGCAGTATTTT.

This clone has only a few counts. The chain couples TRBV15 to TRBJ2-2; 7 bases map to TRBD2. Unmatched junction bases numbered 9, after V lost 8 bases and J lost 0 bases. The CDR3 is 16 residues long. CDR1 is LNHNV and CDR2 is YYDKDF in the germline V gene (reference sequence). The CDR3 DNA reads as TGTGCCACCGGGCCGGGAGGCCGCTCGAACACCGGGGAGCTGTTTTTT. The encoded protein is CATGPGGRSNTGELFF.

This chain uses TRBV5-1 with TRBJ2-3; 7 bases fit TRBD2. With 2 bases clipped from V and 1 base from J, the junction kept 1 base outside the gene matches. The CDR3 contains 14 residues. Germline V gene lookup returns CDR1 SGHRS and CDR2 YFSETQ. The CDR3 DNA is TGCGCCAGCAGCTTTCTAGCGGGCACAGATACGCAGTATTTT. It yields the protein CASSFLAGTDTQYF.